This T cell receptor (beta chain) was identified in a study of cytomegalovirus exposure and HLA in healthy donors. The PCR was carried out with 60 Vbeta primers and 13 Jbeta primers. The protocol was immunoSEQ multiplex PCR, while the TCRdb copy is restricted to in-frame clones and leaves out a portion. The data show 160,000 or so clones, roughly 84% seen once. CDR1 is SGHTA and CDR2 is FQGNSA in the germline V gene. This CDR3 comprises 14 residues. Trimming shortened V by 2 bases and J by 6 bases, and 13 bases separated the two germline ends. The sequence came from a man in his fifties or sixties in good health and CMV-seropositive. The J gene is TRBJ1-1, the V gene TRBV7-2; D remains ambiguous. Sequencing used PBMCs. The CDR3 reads CASSLSPVVAEAFF. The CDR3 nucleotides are TGTGCCAGCAGCTTATCACCGGTCGTCGCTGAAGCTTTCTTT.